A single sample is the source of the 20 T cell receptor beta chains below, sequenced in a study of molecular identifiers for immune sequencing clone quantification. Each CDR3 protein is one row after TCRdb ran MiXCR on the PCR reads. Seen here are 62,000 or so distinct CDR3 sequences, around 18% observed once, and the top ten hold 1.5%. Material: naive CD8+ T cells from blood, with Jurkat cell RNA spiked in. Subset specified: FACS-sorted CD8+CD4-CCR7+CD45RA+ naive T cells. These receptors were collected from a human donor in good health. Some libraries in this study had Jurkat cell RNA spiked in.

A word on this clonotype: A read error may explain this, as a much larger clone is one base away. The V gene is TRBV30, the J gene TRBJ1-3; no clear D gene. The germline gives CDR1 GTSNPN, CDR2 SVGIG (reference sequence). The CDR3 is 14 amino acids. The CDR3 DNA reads TGTGCCTGTCAGCCTGAGAACTCTGGAAACGCCATATATTTT. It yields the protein CACQPENSGNAIYF.

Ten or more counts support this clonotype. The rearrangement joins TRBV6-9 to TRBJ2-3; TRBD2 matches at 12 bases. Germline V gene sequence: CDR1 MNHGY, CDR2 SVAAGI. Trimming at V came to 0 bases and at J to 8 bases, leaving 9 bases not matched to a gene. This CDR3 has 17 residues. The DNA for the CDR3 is TGTGCCAGCAGTTATTCTGCTAGCGGGAGGGTCGCGGGTACGCAGTATTTT. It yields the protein CASSYSASGRVAGTQYF.

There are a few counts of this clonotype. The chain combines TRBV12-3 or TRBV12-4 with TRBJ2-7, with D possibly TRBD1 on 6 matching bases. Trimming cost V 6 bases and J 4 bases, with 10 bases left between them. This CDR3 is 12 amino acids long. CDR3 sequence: CASSPGAYEQYF. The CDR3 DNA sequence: TGTGCCAGCAGCCCAGGGGCTTACGAGCAGTACTTC.

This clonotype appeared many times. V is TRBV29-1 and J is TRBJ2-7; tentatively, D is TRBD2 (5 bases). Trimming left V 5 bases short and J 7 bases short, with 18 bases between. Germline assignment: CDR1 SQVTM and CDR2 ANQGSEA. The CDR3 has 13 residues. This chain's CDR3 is CSVLPEAGEEQYF. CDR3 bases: TGCAGCGTTCTGCCGGAGGCAGGCGAGGAGCAGTACTTC.

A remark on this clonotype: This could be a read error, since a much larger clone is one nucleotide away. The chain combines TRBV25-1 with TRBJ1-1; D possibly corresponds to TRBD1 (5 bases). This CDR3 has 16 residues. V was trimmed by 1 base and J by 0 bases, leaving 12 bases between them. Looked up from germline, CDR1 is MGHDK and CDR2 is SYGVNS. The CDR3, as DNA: TGTGCCAGCAGTGAATCACCGGGACCGGTGAACACTGAAGCTTTCTTT. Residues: CASSESPGPVNTEAFF.

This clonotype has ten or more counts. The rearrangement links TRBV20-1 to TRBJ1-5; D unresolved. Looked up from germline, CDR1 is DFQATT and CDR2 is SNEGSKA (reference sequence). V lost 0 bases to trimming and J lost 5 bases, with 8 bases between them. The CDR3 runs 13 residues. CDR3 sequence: CSAREPVHQPQHF. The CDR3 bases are TGCAGTGCTAGAGAGCCAGTTCATCAGCCCCAGCATTTT.

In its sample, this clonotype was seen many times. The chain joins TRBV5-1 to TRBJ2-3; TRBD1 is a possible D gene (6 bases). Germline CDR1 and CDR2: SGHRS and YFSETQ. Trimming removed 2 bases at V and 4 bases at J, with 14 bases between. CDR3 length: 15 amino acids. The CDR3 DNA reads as TGCGCCAGCAGCTTAGGGGGTTTTGGGTCAGATACGCAGTATTTT. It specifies CASSLGGFGSDTQYF.

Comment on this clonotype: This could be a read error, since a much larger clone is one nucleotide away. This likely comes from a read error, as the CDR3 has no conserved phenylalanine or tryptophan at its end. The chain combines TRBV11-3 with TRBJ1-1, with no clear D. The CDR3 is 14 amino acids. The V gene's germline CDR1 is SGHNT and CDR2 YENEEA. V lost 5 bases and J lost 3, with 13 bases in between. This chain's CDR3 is CASSPLAMYTEAFL. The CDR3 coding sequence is TGTGCCAGCAGCCCCCTCGCTATGTACACTGAAGCTTTCCTT.

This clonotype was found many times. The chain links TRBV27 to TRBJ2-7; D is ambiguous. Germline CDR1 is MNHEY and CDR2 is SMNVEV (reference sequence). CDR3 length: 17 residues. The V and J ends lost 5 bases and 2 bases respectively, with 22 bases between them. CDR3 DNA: TGTGCCAGCAGTCCTCTTACTTTGGACGGAGCCACCTACGAGCAGTACTTC. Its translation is CASSPLTLDGATYEQYF.

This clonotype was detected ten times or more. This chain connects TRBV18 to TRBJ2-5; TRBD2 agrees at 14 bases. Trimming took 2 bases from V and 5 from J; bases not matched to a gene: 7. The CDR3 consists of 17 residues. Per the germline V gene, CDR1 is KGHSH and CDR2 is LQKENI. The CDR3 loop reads CASSPIGGLAGVETQYF. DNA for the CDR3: TGTGCCAGCTCACCAATAGGGGGACTAGCGGGAGTTGAGACCCAGTACTTC.

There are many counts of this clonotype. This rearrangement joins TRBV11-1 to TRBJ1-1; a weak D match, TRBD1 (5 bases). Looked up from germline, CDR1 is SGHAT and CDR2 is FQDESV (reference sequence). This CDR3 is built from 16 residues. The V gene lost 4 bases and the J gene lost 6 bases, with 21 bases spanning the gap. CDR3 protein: CASSSPSRGKEPEAFF. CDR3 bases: TGTGCCAGCAGCTCTCCGAGTAGGGGAAAAGAGCCTGAAGCTTTCTTT. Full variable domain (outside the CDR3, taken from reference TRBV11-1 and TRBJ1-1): EAEVAQSPRYKITEKSQAVAFWCDPISGHATLYWYRQILGQGPELLVQFQDESVVDDSQLPKDRFSAERLKGVDSTLKIQPAELGDSAMYLCASSSPSRGKEPEAFFGQGTRLTVV.

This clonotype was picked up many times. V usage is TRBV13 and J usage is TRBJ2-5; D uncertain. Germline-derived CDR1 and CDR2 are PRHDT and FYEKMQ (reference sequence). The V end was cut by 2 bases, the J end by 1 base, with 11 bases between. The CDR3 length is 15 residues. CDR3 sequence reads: CASSLPQQTQETQYF. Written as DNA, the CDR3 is TGTGCCAGCAGCTTACCCCAGCAGACCCAAGAGACCCAGTACTTC.

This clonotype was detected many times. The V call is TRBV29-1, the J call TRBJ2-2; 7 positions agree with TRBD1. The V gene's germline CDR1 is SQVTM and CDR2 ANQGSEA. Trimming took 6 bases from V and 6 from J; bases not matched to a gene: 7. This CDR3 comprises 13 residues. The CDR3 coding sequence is TGCAGCGTAAGGACAGGCGACGCCGGGGAGCTGTTTTTT. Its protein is CSVRTGDAGELFF.

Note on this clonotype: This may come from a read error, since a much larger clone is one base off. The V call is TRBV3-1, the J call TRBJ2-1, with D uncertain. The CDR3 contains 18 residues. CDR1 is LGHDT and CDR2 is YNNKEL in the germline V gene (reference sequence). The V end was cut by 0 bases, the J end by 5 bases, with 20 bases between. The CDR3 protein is CASSQDDKRETDHNEQFF. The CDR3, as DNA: TGTGCCAGCAGCCAAGACGATAAGCGCGAAACGGACCACAATGAGCAGTTCTTC.

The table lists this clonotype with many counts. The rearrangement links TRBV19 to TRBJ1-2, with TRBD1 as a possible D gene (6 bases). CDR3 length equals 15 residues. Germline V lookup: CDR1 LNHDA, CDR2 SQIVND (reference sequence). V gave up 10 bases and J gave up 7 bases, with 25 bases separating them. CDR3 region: CATGITDSRWFGYTF. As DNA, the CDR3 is TGTGCCACCGGAATAACGGACAGTCGGTGGTTTGGCTACACCTTC. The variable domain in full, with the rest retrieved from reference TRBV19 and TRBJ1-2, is DGGITQSPKYLFRKEGQNVTLSCEQNLNHDAMYWYRQDPGQGLRLIYYSQIVNDFQKGDIAEGYSVSREKKESFPLTVTSAQKNPTAFYLCATGITDSRWFGYTFGSGTRLTVV.

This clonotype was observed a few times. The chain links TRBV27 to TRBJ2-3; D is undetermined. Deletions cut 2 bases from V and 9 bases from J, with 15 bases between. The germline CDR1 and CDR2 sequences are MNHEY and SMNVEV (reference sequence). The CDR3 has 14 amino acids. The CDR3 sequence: CASSLAAPVDTQYF. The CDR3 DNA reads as TGTGCCAGCAGTTTAGCAGCCCCGGTAGACACGCAGTATTTT.

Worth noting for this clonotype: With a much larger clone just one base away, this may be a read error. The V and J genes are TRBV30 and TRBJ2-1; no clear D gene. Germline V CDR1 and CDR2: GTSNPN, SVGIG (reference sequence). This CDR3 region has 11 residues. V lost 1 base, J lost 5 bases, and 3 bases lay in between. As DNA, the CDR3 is TGTGCCTGGAGTGCGGACAATGAGCAGTTCTTC. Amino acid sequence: CAWSADNEQFF.

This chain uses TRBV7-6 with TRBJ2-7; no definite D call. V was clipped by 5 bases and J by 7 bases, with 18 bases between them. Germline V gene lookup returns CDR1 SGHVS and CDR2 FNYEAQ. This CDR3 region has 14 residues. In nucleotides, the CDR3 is TGTGCCAGCAGCCTTTGTTCGGGCAGCGAAGAGCAGTACTTC. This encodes CASSLCSGSEEQYF.

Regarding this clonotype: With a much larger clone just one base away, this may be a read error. The CDR3: CASRSSKPRETSSSSYNEQLF. The CDR3 bases are TGTGCCAGCAGATCAAGTAAACCCAGGGAGACGTCCTCAAGCTCCTACAATGAGCAGCTCTTC. The chain employs TRBV25-1 and TRBJ2-1; D possibly matches TRBD1 or TRBD2 (5 bases each). The length of the CDR3 is 21 residues. CDR1 and CDR2 (germline): MGHDK, SYGVNS. Combining the CDR3 with reference TRBV25-1 and TRBJ2-1 gives the whole variable domain EADIYQTPRYLVIGTGKKITLECSQTMGHDKMYWYQQDPGMELHLIHYSYGVNSTEKGDLSSESTVSRIRTEHFPLTLESARPSHTSQYLCASRSSKPRETSSSSYNEQLFGPGTRLTVL.

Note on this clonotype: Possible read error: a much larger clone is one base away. The CDR3 DNA is TGTGCCAGCAGTTACGCCGGGGAGCTGTTTTTT. This sequence encodes CASSYAGELFF. The J gene is TRBJ2-2, the V gene TRBV27, with D hard to call. Trimming took 4 bases from V and 6 from J, leaving 3 bases between them. Per germline, CDR1 MNHEY and CDR2 SMNVEV (reference sequence). This CDR3 has 11 residues.